The 26 T cell receptor beta chains presented below share a single source sample, sequenced in a study of T cells after yellow fever vaccination. TCRdb recomputed calls from the 5' RACE reads with MiXCR, one row per CDR3 protein. Of 450,000 to 650,000 distinct CDR3 sequences in the sample, roughly 14% were seen once. This sample comprised PBMCs, obtained on the day of the yellow fever booster vaccination. The receptors were sampled from a man in his thirties or forties who received the YFV17D yellow fever vaccine.

The chain employs TRBV7-9 and TRBJ2-2, with unresolved D. The CDR3 sequence is 17 residues long. Germline V CDR1 and CDR2: SEHNR, FQNEAQ (reference sequence). V was cut by 2 bases and J by 3 bases, with 16 bases left in between. CDR3 sequence reads: CASSLLGSSWYTGELFF. The CDR3 DNA follows: TGTGCCAGCAGCTTATTAGGATCCAGCTGGTACACCGGGGAGCTGTTTTTT.

The CDR3 sequence: CASSLGYIDPYTDTQYF. Here the CDR3 DNA reads TGCGCCAGCAGCTTGGGGTATATAGATCCCTACACAGATACGCAGTATTTT. The V and J genes are TRBV5-1 and TRBJ2-3, with D hard to call. In germline, CDR1 is SGHRS, CDR2 YFSETQ. This CDR3 is 17 amino acids long. With 0 bases removed from V and 2 bases from J, the gap between germline ends came to 16 bases. Supplemented by reference TRBV5-1 and TRBJ2-3, the full variable domain reads KAGVTQTPRYLIKTRGQQVTLSCSPISGHRSVSWYQQTPGQGLQFLFEYFSETQRNKGNFPGRFSGRQFSNSRSEMNVSTLELGDSALYLCASSLGYIDPYTDTQYFGPGTRLTVL.

This clonotype has a handful of counts. The chain joins TRBV15 to TRBJ2-2, with 13 bases matching TRBD2. The CDR3 has 19 amino acids. Germline V gives CDR1 LNHNV, CDR2 YYDKDF (reference sequence). J lost 0 bases, V lost 3 bases, and 7 bases had no gene match. The CDR3 reads CATSRRLAGGGTNTGELFF. The CDR3 nucleotides read TGTGCCACCAGCAGGAGACTAGCGGGAGGCGGAACGAACACCGGGGAGCTGTTTTTT. Looking up the rest from reference TRBV15 and TRBJ2-2 gives the full variable domain: DAMVIQNPRYQVTQFGKPVTLSCSQTLNHNVMYWYQQKSSQAPKLLFHYYDKDFNNEADTPDNFQSRRPNTSFCFLDIRSPGLGDTAMYLCATSRRLAGGGTNTGELFFGEGSRLTVL.

The V gene is TRBV20-1, the J gene TRBJ2-3, with 10 bases identical to TRBD2. CDR3 length: 15 residues. CDR1 is DFQATT and CDR2 is SNEGSKA in the germline V gene (reference sequence). V gave up 5 bases and J gave up 7 bases; unmatched junction bases: 12. CDR3 in DNA: TGCAGTGCTTCGATCAGCGGGAGGGCCGGGAATACGCAGTATTTT. As protein: CSASISGRAGNTQYF.

This clonotype has only a few counts. The CDR3 region has the DNA TGCGCCAGCAGCTTAAGCCCGGGCCAAGGGGGCAATGAGCAGTTCTTC. Its translation is CASSLSPGQGGNEQFF. The chain uses TRBV5-1 and TRBJ2-1; tentative D call: TRBD1 (6 bases). This CDR3 has 16 residues. V lost 2 bases, J lost 6 bases, and 18 bases lay in between. CDR1 and CDR2 (germline): SGHRS, YFSETQ.

The rearrangement joins TRBV5-1 to TRBJ1-1; D may be TRBD1 (5 bases). V was cut by 1 base and J by 8 bases, with 12 bases left in between. CDR1 and CDR2 (germline): SGHRS, YFSETQ. The CDR3 runs to 13 residues. The CDR3 region is CASSLKDTGEAFF. CDR3 sequence (DNA): TGCGCCAGCAGCTTGAAGGACACCGGGGAAGCTTTCTTT.

This chain connects TRBV19 to TRBJ2-1; 8 bases map to TRBD2. The germline V gene encodes CDR1 LNHDA and CDR2 SQIVND (reference sequence). The CDR3 has 13 amino acids. V gave up 7 bases and J gave up 5 bases; unmatched junction bases: 4. CDR3 in amino acids: CASTGTSHNEQFF. In DNA form, the CDR3 reads TGTGCCAGTACCGGGACTAGTCACAATGAGCAGTTCTTC.

The chain is built from TRBV11-2 and TRBJ2-1, with 9 bases that match TRBD2. Germline values: CDR1 SGHAT, CDR2 FQNNGV. Trimming cost V 4 bases and J 8 bases; bases outside gene matches: 18. The CDR3 is 18 residues long. The CDR3 DNA follows: TGTGCCAGCAGCTCTCCCCTGGGGCGGGAGGGCCTTACCGATGAGCAGTTCTTC. The encoded protein is CASSSPLGREGLTDEQFF.

The V call is TRBV6-5, the J call TRBJ1-1; possibly TRBD1 for D (5 bases). V lost 3 bases, J lost 0 bases, and 14 bases lay in between. The CDR3 is 16 amino acids. Germline V lookup: CDR1 MNHEY, CDR2 SVGAGI. CDR3 sequence reads: CASSYRALGVNTEAFF. DNA for the CDR3: TGTGCCAGCAGTTATCGGGCGCTGGGGGTGAACACTGAAGCTTTCTTT.

This sequence joins TRBV6-1 and TRBJ1-6; D possibly corresponds to TRBD1 (5 bases). The germline CDR1 and CDR2 sequences are MNHNS and SASEGT. The V end lost 6 bases, the J end lost 6 bases, and 15 bases lay between the germline ends. The CDR3 is made up of 15 amino acids. CDR3 in amino acids: CASRGSGTPNSPLHF. CDR3 in DNA: TGTGCCAGCAGGGGCTCCGGGACTCCTAATTCACCCCTCCACTTT.

This clonotype was seen ten or more times. The J gene is TRBJ2-3, the V gene TRBV5-1; TRBD2 matches at 7 bases. Unmatched junction bases numbered 8, after V lost 3 bases and J lost 1 base. Germline assignment: CDR1 SGHRS and CDR2 YFSETQ. The CDR3 spans 16 residues. The CDR3 loop reads CASSSGALAGTDTQYF. For the CDR3, the DNA is TGCGCCAGCAGCTCAGGCGCCCTAGCGGGCACAGATACGCAGTATTTT.

This clonotype has only a few counts. J is TRBJ2-7 and V is TRBV12-3 or TRBV12-4; weak D call: TRBD1 (6 bases). V dropped 8 bases and J dropped 6 bases, with 14 bases sitting between them. This CDR3 comprises 12 residues. DNA of the CDR3: TGTGCCAGCTCGGACAGTCTGGGCGAGCAGTACTTC. It specifies CASSDSLGEQYF.

This clonotype has a handful of counts. The J gene is TRBJ2-2, the V gene TRBV5-4; 7 bases agree with TRBD2. This CDR3 has 16 amino acids. Per the germline V gene, CDR1 is SGHNT and CDR2 is YYREEE (reference sequence). J lost 3 bases, V lost 1 base, and 6 bases had no gene match. For the CDR3, the DNA is TGTGCCAGCAGCTTGCAAGCGGGACGCGACACCGGGGAGCTGTTTTTT. Translation gives CASSLQAGRDTGELFF. The variable domain in full, completed from reference TRBV5-4 and TRBJ2-2, reads ETGVTQSPTHLIKTRGQQVTLRCSSQSGHNTVSWYQQALGQGPQFIFQYYREEENGRGNFPPRFSGLQFPNYSSELNVNALELDDSALYLCASSLQAGRDTGELFFGEGSRLTVL.

This clonotype was counted ten times or more. This rearrangement joins TRBV20-1 to TRBJ1-4; a possible D gene is TRBD1 (5 bases). Trimming left V 1 base short and J 8 bases short, with 14 bases between. Germline V CDR1 and CDR2: DFQATT, SNEGSKA (reference sequence). The CDR3 totals 14 residues. CDR3 DNA sequence: TGCAGTGCTAGAGGGACACTCCAAGGCGAAAAACTGTTTTTT. Its translation is CSARGTLQGEKLFF.

The chain has TRBV7-2 and TRBJ2-5, with D perhaps matching TRBD1 or TRBD2 (5 bases each). The CDR3 contains 15 residues. Per the germline V gene, CDR1 is SGHTA and CDR2 is FQGNSA. The V end was cut by 0 bases, the J end by 5 bases, with 13 bases between. The CDR3 loop reads CASSLAALEGETQYF. In DNA form, the CDR3 reads TGTGCCAGCAGCTTAGCAGCCCTAGAGGGGGAGACCCAGTACTTC.

The rearrangement links TRBV19 to TRBJ2-1, with 14 bases aligning to TRBD2. After removal of 6 bases from V and 5 bases from J, the junction contained 15 bases not matched to a gene. This CDR3 has 19 residues. Germline CDR1 reads LNHDA; CDR2 reads SQIVND (reference sequence). The CDR3 loop reads CASSAYGTSGRPRDNEQFF. Written as DNA, the CDR3 is TGTGCCAGTAGCGCATACGGGACTAGCGGGAGACCACGAGACAATGAGCAGTTCTTC. The entire variable domain, with the rest obtained from reference TRBV19 and TRBJ2-1, is as follows: DGGITQSPKYLFRKEGQNVTLSCEQNLNHDAMYWYRQDPGQGLRLIYYSQIVNDFQKGDIAEGYSVSREKKESFPLTVTSAQKNPTAFYLCASSAYGTSGRPRDNEQFFGPGTRLTVL.

This clonotype has more than one count but fewer than ten. The chain recombines TRBV7-9 with TRBJ1-1, with D unclear. The germline gives CDR1 SEHNR, CDR2 FQNEAQ (reference sequence). The ends were cut back, 1 base at V and 0 bases at J, with 6 bases in the middle. The length of the CDR3 is 14 residues. CDR3 DNA sequence: TGTGCCAGCAGCTTAGTGGTTATGAACACTGAAGCTTTCTTT. It yields the protein CASSLVVMNTEAFF.

At least ten counts were recorded for this clonotype. The genes are TRBV10-3 and TRBJ2-1, with 8 bases matching TRBD1. The CDR3 sequence is 13 residues long. The ends lost 10 bases at V and 0 bases at J; junction bases unmatched: 2. Looked up from germline, CDR1 is ENHRY and CDR2 is SYGVKD. The CDR3 DNA sequence: TGTGCCACAGGGGGCGACTCCTACAATGAGCAGTTCTTC. Protein sequence: CATGGDSYNEQFF.

The rearrangement joins TRBV18 to TRBJ2-5, with 14 nucleotides matching TRBD2. The J segment lost 5 bases and the V segment lost 3 bases, leaving 5 bases of the junction unmatched. This CDR3 has 16 residues. From germline, CDR1 is KGHSH and CDR2 LQKENI. The CDR3 DNA reads TGTGCCAGCTCACCGAAGGGACTAGCGGGAGCGGAGACCCAGTACTTC. Residues: CASSPKGLAGAETQYF.

The chain couples TRBV30 to TRBJ2-1; possible D gene TRBD2, 6 bases. Trimming left V 7 bases short and J 0 bases short, with 13 bases between. Germline CDR1 is GTSNPN and CDR2 is SVGIG (reference sequence). This CDR3 spans 14 amino acids. CDR3 protein: CASTGVSSYNEQFF. The CDR3 DNA follows: TGTGCCTCAACGGGAGTCAGCTCCTACAATGAGCAGTTCTTC. The full variable domain, its missing parts supplied by reference TRBV30 and TRBJ2-1, is SQTIHQWPATLVQPVGSPLSLECTVEGTSNPNLYWYRQAAGRGLQLLFYSVGIGQISSEVPQNLSASRPQDRQFILSSKKLLLSDSGFYLCASTGVSSYNEQFFGPGTRLTVL.

There are a few counts of this clonotype. The chain links TRBV12-3 or TRBV12-4 to TRBJ1-5, with a tentative D call TRBD1 (6 bases). The V and J ends lost 6 bases and 5 bases respectively, with 11 bases between them. The CDR3 sequence is 13 residues long. The CDR3 region has the DNA TGTGCCAGCAGCGGGGGCAGATATCAGCCCCAGCATTTT. Amino acid sequence: CASSGGRYQPQHF.

In DNA form, the CDR3 reads TGTGCCATCAGTGAGGCCCCTAGCGGGAGTGGGGTGGAGACCCAGTACTTC. It encodes CAISEAPSGSGVETQYF. The V call is TRBV10-3, the J call TRBJ2-5; 10 nucleotides line up with TRBD2. The CDR3 loop spans 17 amino acids. The ends lost 2 bases at V and 5 bases at J; junction bases unmatched: 11. In germline, CDR1 is ENHRY, CDR2 SYGVKD.

The V and J genes are TRBV28 and TRBJ2-1; D is possibly TRBD1 (7 bases). Between the trimmed V and J ends, which lost 7 bases and 4 bases, there was a span of 32 bases. The germline gives CDR1 MDHEN, CDR2 SYDVKM. The CDR3 loop spans 20 amino acids. The CDR3 DNA reads as TGTGCCAGCACCCGATTACAGGGGACTGGGAAGAGAACCCTGTACAATGAGCAGTTCTTC. It encodes CASTRLQGTGKRTLYNEQFF.

This clonotype was seen a handful of times. V usage is TRBV15 and J usage is TRBJ1-5; D is ambiguous. The CDR3 consists of 17 residues. V was pared by 4 bases and J by 2 bases, with 18 bases between. CDR1 LNHNV and CDR2 YYDKDF come from the germline V gene (reference sequence). The CDR3 DNA sequence: TGTGCCACCAGCACGTCATCGCATCACAGCGGCAATCAGCCCCAGCATTTT. This sequence encodes CATSTSSHHSGNQPQHF. Drawing the rest from reference TRBV15 and TRBJ1-5, the complete variable domain is DAMVIQNPRYQVTQFGKPVTLSCSQTLNHNVMYWYQQKSSQAPKLLFHYYDKDFNNEADTPDNFQSRRPNTSFCFLDIRSPGLGDTAMYLCATSTSSHHSGNQPQHFGDGTRLSIL.

This chain uses TRBV11-3 with TRBJ2-1; the match to TRBD1 covers 9 bases. There are 15 residues in the CDR3. After removal of 3 bases from V and 5 bases from J, the junction contained 5 bases not matched to a gene. Per germline, CDR1 SGHNT and CDR2 YENEEA. The CDR3 sequence: CASSFSRTGDNEQFF. CDR3 bases: TGTGCCAGCAGCTTCAGCAGGACAGGGGACAATGAGCAGTTCTTC. Filled out from reference TRBV11-3 and TRBJ2-1, the complete variable domain reads EAGVVQSPRYKIIEKKQPVAFWCNPISGHNTLYWYLQNLGQGPELLIRYENEEAVDDSQLPKDRFSAERLKGVDSTLKIQPAELGDSAVYLCASSFSRTGDNEQFFGPGTRLTVL.

The chain joins TRBV30 to TRBJ2-3; 7 bases fit TRBD2. The CDR3 covers 15 residues. The junction had 7 bases not matched to a gene; V was cut back by 0 bases and J by 4 bases. CDR1 and CDR2 (germline): GTSNPN, SVGIG (reference sequence). The CDR3 sequence is CAWSVGGSLADTQYF. The CDR3 bases are TGTGCCTGGAGTGTGGGCGGGAGTTTGGCAGATACGCAGTATTTT.